The TCR beta chain described here comes from a study of shared clonotypes between healthy human individuals. General study points: The study found lower generation probabilities in non-shared clonotypes than in those shared by all four donors. Only blood was sampled, and tissue TCR repertoires likely differ from blood ones. Shared across a few donors were about 4.8% of the naive CD4 clonotypes.

TCRdb's table, derived via immunoSEQ multiplex PCR, lists solely in-frame clones and lacks some. The sample has millions of clones; more than 80% are singletons. Germline CDR1 is LNHDA and CDR2 is SQIVND (reference sequence). Losses at the gene ends were 3 bases for V and 1 base for J; bases not matched to a gene: 3. The CDR3 extends over 15 amino acids. Concerning this clone itself: Its antigen is unidentified.

The receptor's source is a man between 18 and 29 years old in good health. The material sequenced was naive CD4+ T cells sorted from blood. Subset in this sample: CD45RA+ positively selected. The chain employs TRBV19 and TRBJ2-5; 9 nucleotides align to TRBD2. The CDR3 spells CASSIAGGSQETQYF. As DNA, the CDR3 is TGTGCCAGTAGTATCGCGGGGGGGTCCCAAGAGACCCAGTACTTC.